These 31 T cell receptor beta chains were all obtained from the same sample, sequenced in a study of blood T cell repertoires in COVID-19. The assay was immunoSEQ multiplex PCR, and TCRdb's table has in-frame clones only and misses some. The sample carries almost 350,000 clones, more than 70% recorded once. The specimen was PBMCs or T cells enriched from blood (not recorded which). Receptor source: a woman between 25 and 40 years old who had been exposed to COVID-19.

This rearrangement joins TRBV11-3 to TRBJ2-2; TRBD1 matches 10 bases. Trimming removed 5 bases from V and 6 bases from J; junction bases left unmatched: 6. CDR1 is SGHNT and CDR2 is YENEEA in the germline V gene. There are 15 residues in the CDR3. In DNA form, the CDR3 reads TGTGCCAGCAGCGCGGGACAGGGGAATGCCGGGGAGCTGTTTTTT. This sequence encodes CASSAGQGNAGELFF.

The chain combines TRBV18 with TRBJ2-7; 9 nucleotides agree with TRBD1. The CDR3 covers 14 residues. The ends lost 2 bases at V and 6 bases at J; junction bases unmatched: 5. Germline-derived CDR1 and CDR2 are KGHSH and LQKENI. This chain's CDR3 is CASSPGQGKAEQYF. CDR3 bases: TGTGCCAGCTCACCAGGACAGGGGAAGGCCGAGCAGTACTTC.

This chain joins TRBV18 and TRBJ1-5, with D possibly being TRBD1 (6 bases). Germline V gene data show CDR1 as KGHSH and CDR2 as LQKENI. This CDR3 spans 14 amino acids. Trimming took 4 bases from V and 5 from J, leaving 12 bases between them. This CDR3 reads CASSLTGLDQPQHF. The CDR3 DNA sequence: TGTGCCAGCTCACTAACAGGGCTGGATCAGCCCCAGCATTTT.

V and J are TRBV9 and TRBJ1-5; D remains unclear. This CDR3 has 12 amino acids. CDR1 is SGDLS and CDR2 is YYNGEE in the germline V gene. The V end was cut by 3 bases, the J end by 9 bases, with 10 bases between. This chain's CDR3 is CASSAGGGPQHF. The CDR3 DNA reads TGTGCCAGCAGCGCTGGTGGAGGGCCCCAGCATTTT.

The V and J genes are TRBV6-5 and TRBJ2-7; D gene uncertain. The CDR3 has 11 residues. Germline CDR1 reads MNHEY; CDR2 reads SVGAGI. Trimming removed 8 bases from V and 2 bases from J, with 7 bases in between. CDR3: CASGLTYEQYF. The CDR3 nucleotides are TGTGCCAGCGGGCTGACCTACGAGCAGTACTTC.

V and J are TRBV11-2 and TRBJ2-2, with 9 positions matching TRBD1. From germline, CDR1 is SGHAT and CDR2 FQNNGV. The CDR3 loop spans 16 amino acids. After removal of 4 bases from V and 0 bases from J, the junction contained 3 bases not matched to a gene. In nucleotides, the CDR3 is TGTGCCAGCAGCTCACAGGGGGCCGCGAACACCGGGGAGCTGTTTTTT. Amino acid sequence: CASSSQGAANTGELFF. Full variable domain (remainder filled in from reference TRBV11-2 and TRBJ2-2): EAGVAQSPRYKIIEKRQSVAFWCNPISGHATLYWYQQILGQGPKLLIQFQNNGVVDDSQLPKDRFSAERLKGVDSTLKIQPAKLEDSAVYLCASSSQGAANTGELFFGEGSRLTVL.

The J gene is TRBJ2-3, the V gene TRBV19; 10 bases map to TRBD2. Trimming took 7 bases from V and 6 from J; bases not matched to a gene: 13. Germline V gene sequence: CDR1 LNHDA, CDR2 SQIVND (reference sequence). The CDR3 covers 16 residues. The CDR3 nucleotides are TGTGCCAGTACTCTTACCGGACTAGCGGCGGGGGATACGCAGTATTTT. Its protein is CASTLTGLAAGDTQYF.

This clone was recorded a few times. The rearrangement links TRBV5-1 to TRBJ1-6; D is perhaps TRBD1 (6 bases). Germline CDR1 is SGHRS and CDR2 is YFSETQ. The CDR3 is made up of 15 amino acids. Between the trimmed V and J ends, which lost 6 bases and 9 bases, there was a span of 19 bases. The DNA for the CDR3 is TGCGCCAGCAAAGGGGGTTCCGAGGTACTTTCACCCCTCCACTTT. Protein product: CASKGGSEVLSPLHF.

The CDR3 DNA reads as TGTGCCAGCAGTCTAACCCCCAGGGGTTCTGCAACTAATGAAAAACTGTTTTTT. This codes for CASSLTPRGSATNEKLFF. The V and J genes are TRBV27 and TRBJ1-4; TRBD1 is a possible D gene (6 bases). The CDR3 consists of 18 residues. The V end was cut by 5 bases, the J end by 0 bases, with 19 bases between. CDR1 is MNHEY, CDR2 SMNVEV, per germline (reference sequence). Based on the CDR3 plus reference TRBV27 and TRBJ1-4, the full variable domain is EAQVTQNPRYLITVTGKKLTVTCSQNMNHEYMSWYRQDPGLGLRQIYYSMNVEVTDKGDVPEGYKVSRKEKRNFPLILESPSPNQTSLYFCASSLTPRGSATNEKLFFGSGTQLSVL.

The chain has TRBV28 and TRBJ1-4; 8 bases agree with TRBD1. J was trimmed by 7 bases and V by 2 bases; bases with no gene match: 6. CDR1 and CDR2 (germline): MDHEN, SYDVKM. This CDR3 has 15 amino acids. Here the CDR3 reads CASSLGRRGLEKLFF. The DNA of the CDR3 is TGTGCCAGCAGTTTAGGTCGCAGGGGGCTTGAAAAACTGTTTTTT. Variable domain in full (rest from reference TRBV28 and TRBJ1-4): DVKVTQSSRYLVKRTGEKVFLECVQDMDHENMFWYRQDPGLGLRLIYFSYDVKMKEKGDIPEGYSVSREKKERFSLILESASTNQTSMYLCASSLGRRGLEKLFFGSGTQLSVL.

The chain recombines TRBV7-6 with TRBJ2-7, with D possibly matching TRBD2 (7 bases). The CDR3 consists of 15 residues. The germline gives CDR1 SGHVS, CDR2 FNYEAQ. Trimming pared 5 bases from V and 3 bases from J, leaving 17 bases between. The CDR3 spells CASSPGGLSHYEQYF. In DNA, the CDR3 is TGTGCCAGCAGCCCCGGGGGGCTATCTCACTACGAGCAGTACTTC.

The rearrangement joins TRBV18 to TRBJ2-3, with D possibly being TRBD2 (6 bases). CDR1 and CDR2 from the germline V gene are KGHSH and LQKENI. V lost 3 bases and J 1 base, leaving 14 bases between the germline ends. This CDR3 comprises 16 residues. CDR3 nucleotides: TGTGCCAGCTCACCTGTGGCCCAGCGGGGCACAGATACGCAGTATTTT. Translating it yields CASSPVAQRGTDTQYF.

The rearrangement joins TRBV7-2 to TRBJ2-2, with TRBD2 matching over 12 bases. V trimming: 5 bases; J trimming: 5 bases; junction bases outside the gene matches: 3. The CDR3 is 15 residues long. Germline V CDR1 and CDR2: SGHTA, FQGNSA. CDR3 sequence reads: CASSTGTSGTGELFF. The CDR3 DNA reads TGTGCCAGCAGCACCGGGACTAGCGGGACCGGGGAGCTGTTTTTT. Combining the CDR3 with reference TRBV7-2 and TRBJ2-2 gives the whole variable domain GAGVSQSPSNKVTEKGKDVELRCDPISGHTALYWYRQSLGQGLEFLIYFQGNSAPDKSGLPSDRFSAERTGGSVSTLTIQRTQQEDSAVYLCASSTGTSGTGELFFGEGSRLTVL.

The gene calls are TRBV2 and TRBJ1-6; unclear D gene. The V gene lost 0 bases and the J gene lost 1 base, with 10 bases spanning the gap. Germline V gene data show CDR1 as SNHLY and CDR2 as FYNNEI. This CDR3 has 17 amino acids. The CDR3 loop is CASSEARGTSYNSPLHF. In DNA, the CDR3 is TGTGCCAGCAGTGAAGCGCGGGGTACGTCCTATAATTCACCCCTCCACTTT.

The chain combines TRBV7-9 with TRBJ1-5; D may be TRBD1 (5 bases). The ends were cut back, 5 bases at V and 1 base at J, with 24 bases in the middle. CDR1 and CDR2 from the germline V gene are SEHNR and FQNEAQ (reference sequence). This CDR3 has 19 amino acids. In DNA, the CDR3 is TGTGCCAGCAGCCAACAAGCGGGGGTAGGCACGGGGAGCAATCAGCCCCAGCATTTT. This translates into CASSQQAGVGTGSNQPQHF.

V gene TRBV29-1 combines with J gene TRBJ1-1, with a weak D call TRBD1 (6 bases). Trimming removed 2 bases at V and 5 bases at J, with 15 bases between. The length of the CDR3 is 14 residues. Germline V gene lookup returns CDR1 SQVTM and CDR2 ANQGSEA. The chain's CDR3 is CSVEHRVSGTEAFF. The CDR3 DNA follows: TGCAGCGTTGAACACAGGGTGTCAGGAACTGAAGCTTTCTTT.

The V gene is TRBV29-1, the J gene TRBJ1-1, with 7 nucleotides matching TRBD1. Germline CDR1 SQVTM, CDR2 ANQGSEA. V lost 7 bases to trimming and J lost 2 bases; unmatched junction nucleotides: 4. CDR3 length: 12 residues. For the CDR3, the DNA is TGCAGCGCCCGACAGGGCAACACTGAAGCTTTCTTT. Translated: CSARQGNTEAFF.

The chain links TRBV18 to TRBJ1-1; no clear D gene. CDR3 size: 15 residues. V dropped 6 bases and J dropped 5 bases, with 19 bases sitting between them. CDR1 and CDR2 (germline): KGHSH, LQKENI. The CDR3 DNA reads TGTGCCAGCTCGCCTCCTCTCATATGGGCAACTGAAGCTTTCTTT. Translation gives CASSPPLIWATEAFF.

The genes are TRBV24-1 and TRBJ1-1; 10 nucleotides align to TRBD1. This CDR3 is 17 amino acids long. With 2 bases clipped from V and 1 base from J, the junction kept 6 bases outside the gene matches. Germline values: CDR1 KGHDR, CDR2 SFDVKD. The CDR3 DNA reads as TGTGCCACCAGTGATTCCCGACAGGGGGCCGGGAACACTGAAGCTTTCTTT. Translation: CATSDSRQGAGNTEAFF.

The chain employs TRBV7-9 and TRBJ2-5, with TRBD1 as a possible D gene (6 bases). Per germline, CDR1 SEHNR and CDR2 FQNEAQ (reference sequence). The CDR3 contains 16 residues. Trimming left V 8 bases short and J 4 bases short, with 23 bases between. The CDR3 DNA reads as TGTGCCAGCGGCCTAGTGGGGACACCCGGTCGAGAGACCCAGTACTTC. Its protein is CASGLVGTPGRETQYF.

This chain uses TRBV28 with TRBJ1-2, with 7 positions matching TRBD1. This CDR3 contains 14 residues. Germline V lookup: CDR1 MDHEN, CDR2 SYDVKM. With 6 bases clipped from V and 2 bases from J, the junction kept 6 bases outside the gene matches. The CDR3 region has the DNA TGTGCCAGCAGGTCGGGACAGTCAAACTATGGCTACACCTTC. This gives the protein CASRSGQSNYGYTF.

This chain uses TRBV7-9 with TRBJ1-4, with 9 bases fitting TRBD1. Germline loops: CDR1 SEHNR, CDR2 FQNEAQ (reference sequence). The length of the CDR3 is 16 residues. After removal of 5 bases from V and 8 bases from J, the junction contained 12 bases not matched to a gene. CDR3 DNA: TGTGCCAGCAGCGGGGTACCGGGACAGGGTTCAGAAAAACTGTTTTTT. Its protein is CASSGVPGQGSEKLFF.

The rearrangement uses TRBV27 and TRBJ1-5; tentatively, D is TRBD1 (5 bases). The germline V gene encodes CDR1 MNHEY and CDR2 SMNVEV (reference sequence). Trimming left V 5 bases short and J 3 bases short, with 14 bases between. The CDR3 length is 15 residues. Here the CDR3 DNA reads TGTGCCAGCAGTCCTGCGGCAGGGTACAATCAGCCCCAGCATTTT. Residues: CASSPAAGYNQPQHF.

The V gene is TRBV28, the J gene TRBJ1-3, with D possibly being TRBD1 (5 bases). Germline CDR1 reads MDHEN; CDR2 reads SYDVKM. The ends were cut back, 5 bases at V and 4 bases at J, with 18 bases in the middle. The CDR3 is made up of 16 amino acids. The CDR3 DNA sequence: TGTGCCAGCAGTGGGGGGAGCCTAGGAACCGGAAACACCATATATTTT. Translated, it gives CASSGGSLGTGNTIYF.

This clone appeared a single time. The rearrangement uses TRBV7-3 and TRBJ1-1; tentative D call: TRBD1 (6 bases). Germline V CDR1 and CDR2: SGHTA, FQGTGA. The CDR3 spans 13 residues. V lost 5 bases and J 1 base, leaving 8 bases between the germline ends. Here the CDR3 DNA reads TGTGCCAGCAGCCGGGGACAGAACACTGAAGCTTTCTTT. This codes for CASSRGQNTEAFF.

The chain links TRBV27 to TRBJ2-1; 10 bases fit TRBD2. Germline V gene lookup returns CDR1 MNHEY and CDR2 SMNVEV (reference sequence). Germline trimming cut 6 bases from V and 5 bases from J; bases unmatched to any gene: 10. The CDR3 runs to 16 residues. DNA of the CDR3: TGTGCCAGCAGCACCAGAAGGACTAGCGGTGACAATGAGCAGTTCTTC. Protein: CASSTRRTSGDNEQFF.

The gene calls are TRBV10-3 and TRBJ2-7; D is possibly TRBD2 (7 bases). Per the germline V gene, CDR1 is ENHRY and CDR2 is SYGVKD. Trimming pared 1 base from V and 1 base from J, leaving 14 bases between. CDR3 length equals 16 residues. The CDR3 DNA sequence: TGTGCCATCAGTGAGTTCGGGGGGCCGACGTCCTACGAGCAGTACTTC. Protein sequence: CAISEFGGPTSYEQYF.

This sequence joins TRBV28 and TRBJ1-6, with a weak D call TRBD1 (5 bases). In germline, CDR1 is MDHEN, CDR2 SYDVKM. V shed 3 bases and J shed 4 bases, with 13 bases lying between them. CDR3 length: 16 amino acids. The CDR3 sequence: CASSLGGLQYNSPLHF. As DNA, the CDR3 is TGTGCCAGCAGTTTGGGGGGATTACAATATAATTCACCCCTCCACTTT.

The rearrangement joins TRBV28 to TRBJ2-7, with 7 nucleotides matching TRBD2. The CDR3 extends over 17 amino acids. Germline CDR1 and CDR2: MDHEN and SYDVKM. Trimming cost V 3 bases and J 6 bases; bases outside gene matches: 17. The CDR3 reads CASSLSQWEGFRSEQYF. CDR3 in DNA: TGTGCCAGCAGTTTGAGTCAATGGGAGGGTTTTCGGTCCGAGCAGTACTTC.

A single count supports this clone. The genes are TRBV5-6 and TRBJ2-1; 7 bases align to TRBD2. Trimming at V came to 4 bases and at J to 8 bases, leaving 15 bases not matched to a gene. This CDR3 is 16 amino acids long. Germline CDR1 and CDR2: SGHDT and YYEEEE. The CDR3 coding sequence is TGTGCCAGCAGCCTCCCTGGACTAGGGGAGATGGATGAGCAGTTCTTC. It yields the protein CASSLPGLGEMDEQFF.

The V gene is TRBV19, the J gene TRBJ1-5, with TRBD1 matching over 10 bases. The trim removed 0 bases at V and 7 bases at J, leaving 6 bases unmatched. CDR3 size: 16 residues. Germline V gives CDR1 LNHDA, CDR2 SQIVND (reference sequence). The chain's CDR3 is CASSIDATGGEQPQHF. The CDR3 DNA is TGTGCCAGTAGTATAGACGCGACAGGGGGCGAACAGCCCCAGCATTTT.